This TCR beta chain originates from a study of T-cell reconstitution after alpha-beta-depleted transplantation in children. General study results and limits: It was surviving recipient T cells and thymic progenitors that gave some patients high TCRbeta diversity at day 60. Several hundred expanded graft clones reportedly were the source of alpha-beta T cells about two months after transplant.

Unique molecular identifiers featured in how the TCRbeta library was prepared. TCRdb ran MiXCR on the PCR reads and lists one entry per CDR3 protein. The table has approximately 8,700 distinct CDR3 sequences, around 14% seen once. There are many counts of this clonotype. Its antigen is unknown. The CDR3 is 13 residues long. CDR1 is SNHLY and CDR2 is FYNNEI in the germline V gene. V lost 5 bases and J lost 5, with 13 bases in between. The source of this sequence is a male patient aged 5 to 17 who had a stem cell transplant for acute lymphoblastic leukemia, so the T cells may come from the graft donor. The chain recombines TRBV2 with TRBJ2-7, with a tentative D call TRBD1 (6 bases). This specimen was PBMCs, mostly from graft donor cells, taken 60 days after TCRalphabeta/CD19-depleted stem cell transplant. The CDR3 region has the DNA TGTGCCAGCAGTCCACAGGGAATCCACGAGCAGTACTTC. It yields the protein CASSPQGIHEQYF.